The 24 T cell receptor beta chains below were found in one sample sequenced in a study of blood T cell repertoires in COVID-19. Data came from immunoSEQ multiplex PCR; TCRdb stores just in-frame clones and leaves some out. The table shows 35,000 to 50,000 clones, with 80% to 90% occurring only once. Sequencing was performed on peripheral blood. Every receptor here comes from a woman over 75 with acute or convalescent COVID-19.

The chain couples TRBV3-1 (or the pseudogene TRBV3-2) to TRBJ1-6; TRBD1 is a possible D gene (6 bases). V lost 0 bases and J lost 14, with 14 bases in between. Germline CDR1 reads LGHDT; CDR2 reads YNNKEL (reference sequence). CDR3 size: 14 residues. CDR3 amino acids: CASSQDRTGITLHF. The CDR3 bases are TGTGCCAGCAGCCAAGATCGAACAGGGATCACCCTCCACTTT.

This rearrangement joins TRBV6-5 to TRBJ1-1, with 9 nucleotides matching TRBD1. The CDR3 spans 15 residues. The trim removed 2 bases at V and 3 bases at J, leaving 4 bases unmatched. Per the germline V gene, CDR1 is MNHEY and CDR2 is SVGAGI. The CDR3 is CASSYGDRGDTEAFF. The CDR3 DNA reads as TGTGCCAGCAGTTACGGAGACAGGGGGGACACTGAAGCTTTCTTT.

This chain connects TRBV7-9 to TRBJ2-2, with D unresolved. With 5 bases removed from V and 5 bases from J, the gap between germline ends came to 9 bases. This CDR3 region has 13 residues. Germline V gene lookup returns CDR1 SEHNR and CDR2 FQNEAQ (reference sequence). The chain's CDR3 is CASSPSFTGELFF. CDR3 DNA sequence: TGTGCCAGCAGCCCCAGTTTTACCGGGGAGCTGTTTTTT.

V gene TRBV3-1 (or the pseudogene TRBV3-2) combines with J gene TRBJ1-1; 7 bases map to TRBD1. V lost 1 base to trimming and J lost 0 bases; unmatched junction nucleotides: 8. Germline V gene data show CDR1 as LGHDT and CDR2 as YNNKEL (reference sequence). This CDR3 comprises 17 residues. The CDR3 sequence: CASSQVTGSDLNTEAFF. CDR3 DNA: TGTGCCAGCAGCCAAGTGACAGGGAGTGATTTGAACACTGAAGCTTTCTTT.

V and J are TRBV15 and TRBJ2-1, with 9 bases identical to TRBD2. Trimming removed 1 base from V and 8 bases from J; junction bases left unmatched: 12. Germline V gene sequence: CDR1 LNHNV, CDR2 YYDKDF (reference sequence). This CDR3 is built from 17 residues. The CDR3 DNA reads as TGTGCCACCAGCAGAGTTAGCGGCGGGGGGGCCAGGGATGAGCAGTTCTTC. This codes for CATSRVSGGGARDEQFF. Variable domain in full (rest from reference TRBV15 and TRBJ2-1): DAMVIQNPRYQVTQFGKPVTLSCSQTLNHNVMYWYQQKSSQAPKLLFHYYDKDFNNEADTPDNFQSRRPNTSFCFLDIRSPGLGDTAMYLCATSRVSGGGARDEQFFGPGTRLTVL.

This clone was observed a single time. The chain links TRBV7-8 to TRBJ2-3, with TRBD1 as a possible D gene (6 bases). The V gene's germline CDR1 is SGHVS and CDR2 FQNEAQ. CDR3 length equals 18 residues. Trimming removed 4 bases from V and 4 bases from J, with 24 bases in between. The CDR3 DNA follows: TGTGCCAGCAGCTCCCCCCTGTTTGCAGGGGAGTTAGCAGATACGCAGTATTTT. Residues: CASSSPLFAGELADTQYF.

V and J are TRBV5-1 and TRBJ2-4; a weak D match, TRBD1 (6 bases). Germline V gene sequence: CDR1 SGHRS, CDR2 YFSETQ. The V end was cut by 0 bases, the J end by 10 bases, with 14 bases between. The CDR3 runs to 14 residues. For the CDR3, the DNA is TGCGCCAGCAGCTTGGGGACAGAACCGATAATTCAGTACTTC. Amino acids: CASSLGTEPIIQYF.

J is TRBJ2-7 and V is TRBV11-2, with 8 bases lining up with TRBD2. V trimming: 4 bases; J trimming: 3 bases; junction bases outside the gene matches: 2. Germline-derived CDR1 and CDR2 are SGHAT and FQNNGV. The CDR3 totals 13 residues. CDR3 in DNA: TGTGCCAGCAGCTCCGGGGGGGACTACGAGCAGTACTTC. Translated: CASSSGGDYEQYF.

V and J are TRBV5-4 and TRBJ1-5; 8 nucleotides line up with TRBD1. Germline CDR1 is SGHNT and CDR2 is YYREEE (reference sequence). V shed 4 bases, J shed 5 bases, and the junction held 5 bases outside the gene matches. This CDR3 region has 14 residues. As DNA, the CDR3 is TGTGCCAGCAGCGTGACAGGGGCGGATCAGCCCCAGCATTTT. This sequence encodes CASSVTGADQPQHF.

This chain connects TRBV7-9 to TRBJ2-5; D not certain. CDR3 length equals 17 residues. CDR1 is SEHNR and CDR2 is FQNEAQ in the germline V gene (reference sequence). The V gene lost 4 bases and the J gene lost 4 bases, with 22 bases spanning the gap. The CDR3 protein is CASSSYTRGSRVETQYF. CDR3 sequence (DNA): TGTGCCAGCAGCTCATATACAAGAGGTAGCCGGGTAGAGACCCAGTACTTC.

CDR3 residues: CASSILALKYEQYF. Written as DNA, the CDR3 is TGTGCCAGCAGCATACTAGCTCTTAAGTACGAGCAGTACTTC. V is TRBV7-6 and J is TRBJ2-7; D perhaps matches TRBD2 (6 bases). V was pared by 5 bases and J by 4 bases, with 15 bases between. Germline assignment: CDR1 SGHVS and CDR2 FNYEAQ. The CDR3 runs to 14 residues.

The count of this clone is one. CDR3 DNA: TGCGCCAGCAGTGAGGGGCTAGCGGGGGTGACAGATACGCAGTATTTT. Amino acids: CASSEGLAGVTDTQYF. V gene TRBV10-1 combines with J gene TRBJ2-3, with 10 bases matching TRBD2. Germline CDR1 WNHNN, CDR2 SYGVQD (reference sequence). After removal of 2 bases from V and 3 bases from J, the junction contained 5 bases not matched to a gene. The CDR3 loop spans 16 amino acids.

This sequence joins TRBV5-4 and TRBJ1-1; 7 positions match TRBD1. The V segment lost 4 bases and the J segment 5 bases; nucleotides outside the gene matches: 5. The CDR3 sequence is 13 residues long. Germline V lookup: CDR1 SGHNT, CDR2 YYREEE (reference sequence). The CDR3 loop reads CASSLGGKTEAFF. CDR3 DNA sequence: TGTGCCAGCAGCCTAGGGGGCAAGACTGAAGCTTTCTTT.

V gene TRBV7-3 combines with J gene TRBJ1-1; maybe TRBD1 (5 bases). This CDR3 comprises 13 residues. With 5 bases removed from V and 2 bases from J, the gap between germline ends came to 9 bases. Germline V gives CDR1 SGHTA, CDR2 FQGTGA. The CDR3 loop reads CASSTRGNTEAFF. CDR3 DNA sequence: TGTGCCAGCAGCACAAGGGGTAACACTGAAGCTTTCTTT.

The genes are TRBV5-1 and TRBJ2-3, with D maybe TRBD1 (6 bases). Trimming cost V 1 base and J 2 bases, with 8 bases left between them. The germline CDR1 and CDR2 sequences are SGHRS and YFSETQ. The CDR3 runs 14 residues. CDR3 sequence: CASSLQGLTDTQYF. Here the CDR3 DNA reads TGCGCCAGCAGCTTGCAGGGGCTCACAGATACGCAGTATTTT. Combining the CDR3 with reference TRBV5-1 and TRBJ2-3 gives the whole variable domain KAGVTQTPRYLIKTRGQQVTLSCSPISGHRSVSWYQQTPGQGLQFLFEYFSETQRNKGNFPGRFSGRQFSNSRSEMNVSTLELGDSALYLCASSLQGLTDTQYFGPGTRLTVL.

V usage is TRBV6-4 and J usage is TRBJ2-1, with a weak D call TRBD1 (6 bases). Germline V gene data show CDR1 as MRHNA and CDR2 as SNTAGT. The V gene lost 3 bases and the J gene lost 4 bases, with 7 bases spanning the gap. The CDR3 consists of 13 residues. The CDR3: CASSDQGYNEQFF. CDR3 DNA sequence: TGTGCCAGCAGTGATCAGGGGTACAATGAGCAGTTCTTC.

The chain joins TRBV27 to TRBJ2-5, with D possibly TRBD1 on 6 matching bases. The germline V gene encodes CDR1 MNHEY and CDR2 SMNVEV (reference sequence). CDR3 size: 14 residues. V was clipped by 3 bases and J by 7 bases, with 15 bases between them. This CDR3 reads CASSFQGPRGTQYF. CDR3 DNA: TGTGCCAGCAGTTTCCAGGGGCCCCGTGGGACCCAGTACTTC.

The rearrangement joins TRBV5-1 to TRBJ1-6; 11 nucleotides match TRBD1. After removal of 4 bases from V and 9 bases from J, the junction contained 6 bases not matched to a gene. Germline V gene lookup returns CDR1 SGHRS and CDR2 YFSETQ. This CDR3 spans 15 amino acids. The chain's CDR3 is CASSAGQGAVSPLHF. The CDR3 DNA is TGCGCCAGCAGCGCCGGACAGGGGGCGGTTTCACCCCTCCACTTT.

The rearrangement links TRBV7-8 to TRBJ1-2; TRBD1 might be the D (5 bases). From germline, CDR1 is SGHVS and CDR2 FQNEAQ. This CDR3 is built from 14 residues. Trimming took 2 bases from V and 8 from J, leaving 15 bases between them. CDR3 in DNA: TGTGCCAGCAGCTTATCCAGGGAAACGCGGGGCTACACCTTC. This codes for CASSLSRETRGYTF.

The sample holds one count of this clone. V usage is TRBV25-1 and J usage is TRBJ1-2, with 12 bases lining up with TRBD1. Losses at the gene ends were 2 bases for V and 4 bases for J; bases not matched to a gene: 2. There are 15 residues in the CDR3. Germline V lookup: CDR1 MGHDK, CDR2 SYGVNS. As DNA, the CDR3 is TGTGCCAGCAGTGAAGGGACAGGGGGCAGCTATGGCTACACCTTC. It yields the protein CASSEGTGGSYGYTF.

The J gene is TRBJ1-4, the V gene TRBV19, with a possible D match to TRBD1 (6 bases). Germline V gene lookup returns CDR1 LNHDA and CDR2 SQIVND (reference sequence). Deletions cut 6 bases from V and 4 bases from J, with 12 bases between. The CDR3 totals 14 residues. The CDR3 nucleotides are TGTGCCAGTAGGTTGACAGGTCGTAATGAAAAACTGTTTTTT. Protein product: CASRLTGRNEKLFF.

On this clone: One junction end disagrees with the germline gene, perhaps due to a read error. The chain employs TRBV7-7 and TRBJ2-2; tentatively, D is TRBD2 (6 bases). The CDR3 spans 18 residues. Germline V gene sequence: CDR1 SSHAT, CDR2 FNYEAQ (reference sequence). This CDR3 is CASSLEQGGSRNTGELFF. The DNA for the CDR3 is TGTGCTAGCAGCTTAGAGCAGGGAGGCAGTAGGAACACCGGGGAGCTGTTTTTT.

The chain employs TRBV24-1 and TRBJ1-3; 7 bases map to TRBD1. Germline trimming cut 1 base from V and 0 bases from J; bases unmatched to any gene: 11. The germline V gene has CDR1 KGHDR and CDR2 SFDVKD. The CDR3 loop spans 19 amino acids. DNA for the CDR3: TGTGCCACCAGTGATTTTTGCCAGGGGGAAACTTCCTCTGGAAACACCATATATTTT. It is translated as CATSDFCQGETSSGNTIYF.

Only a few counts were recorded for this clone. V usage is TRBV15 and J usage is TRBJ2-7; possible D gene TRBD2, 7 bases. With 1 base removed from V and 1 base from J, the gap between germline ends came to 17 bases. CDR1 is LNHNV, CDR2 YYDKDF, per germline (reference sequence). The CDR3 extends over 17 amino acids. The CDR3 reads CATSRGIAGALSYEQYF. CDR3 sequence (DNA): TGTGCCACCAGCAGAGGAATCGCGGGGGCCCTTTCCTACGAGCAGTACTTC.